The following is a TCR beta chain sequence with its context. Its cognate antigen is unknown. TCRdb keeps only in-frame clones here, not all; method: immunoSEQ multiplex PCR. Among 15,000 to 20,000 clones listed, more than 70% were seen once. The sample originates from a study of T cells in pancreatic ductal adenocarcinoma. The trim removed 3 bases at V and 5 bases at J, leaving 5 bases unmatched. The length of the CDR3 is 15 residues. CDR1 is MDHEN, CDR2 SYDVKM, per germline. No neoadjuvant therapy was given to the selected pancreatic ductal adenocarcinoma patients before their surgery. The study, taken as a whole, reports: Comparisons of tumor and blood clonality may show falsely lower tumor diversity. Unique clonotypes were approximately 8-fold more numerous in blood than in tumor. Blood clonality (roughly 0.073) did not differ significantly from tumor (roughly 0.1).

The clonotype originates from a human donor with pancreatic ductal adenocarcinoma. This chain uses TRBV28 with TRBJ1-4; TRBD1 aligns across 8 bases. Source material: PBMCs. CDR3 coding DNA: TGTGCCAGCAGTTTCTGGGACAGGATAAATGAAAAACTGTTTTTT. It is translated as CASSFWDRINEKLFF.